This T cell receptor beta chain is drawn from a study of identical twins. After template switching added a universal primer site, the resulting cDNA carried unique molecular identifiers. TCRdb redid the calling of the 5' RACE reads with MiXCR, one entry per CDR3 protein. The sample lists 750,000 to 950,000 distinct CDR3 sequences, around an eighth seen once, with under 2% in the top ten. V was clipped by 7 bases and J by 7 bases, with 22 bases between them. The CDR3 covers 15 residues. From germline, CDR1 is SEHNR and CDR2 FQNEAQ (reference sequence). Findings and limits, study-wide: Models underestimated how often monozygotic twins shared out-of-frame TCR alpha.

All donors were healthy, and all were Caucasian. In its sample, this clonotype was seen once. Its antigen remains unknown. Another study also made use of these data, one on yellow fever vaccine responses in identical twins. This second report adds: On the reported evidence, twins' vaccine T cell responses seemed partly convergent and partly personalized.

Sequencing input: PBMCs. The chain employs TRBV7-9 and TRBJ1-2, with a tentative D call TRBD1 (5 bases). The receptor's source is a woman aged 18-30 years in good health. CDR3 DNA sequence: TGTGCCAGCACCCGAGGGGCAGCCCGGGAGGGTGGCTACACCTTC. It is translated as CASTRGAAREGGYTF.